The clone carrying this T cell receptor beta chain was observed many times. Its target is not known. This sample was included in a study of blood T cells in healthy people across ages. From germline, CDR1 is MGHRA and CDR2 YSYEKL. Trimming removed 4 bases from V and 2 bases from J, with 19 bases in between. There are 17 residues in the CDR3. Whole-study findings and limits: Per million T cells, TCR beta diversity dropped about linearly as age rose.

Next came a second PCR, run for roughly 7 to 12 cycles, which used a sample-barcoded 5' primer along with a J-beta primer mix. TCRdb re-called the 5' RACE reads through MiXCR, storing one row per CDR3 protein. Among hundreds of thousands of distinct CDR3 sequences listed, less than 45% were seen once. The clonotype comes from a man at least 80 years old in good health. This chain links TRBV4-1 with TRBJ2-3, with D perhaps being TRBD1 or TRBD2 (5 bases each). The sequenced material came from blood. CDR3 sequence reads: CASSLTSSGGFTDTQYF. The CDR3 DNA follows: TGCGCCAGCAGCCTGACATCGTCTGGGGGTTTCACAGATACGCAGTATTTT.